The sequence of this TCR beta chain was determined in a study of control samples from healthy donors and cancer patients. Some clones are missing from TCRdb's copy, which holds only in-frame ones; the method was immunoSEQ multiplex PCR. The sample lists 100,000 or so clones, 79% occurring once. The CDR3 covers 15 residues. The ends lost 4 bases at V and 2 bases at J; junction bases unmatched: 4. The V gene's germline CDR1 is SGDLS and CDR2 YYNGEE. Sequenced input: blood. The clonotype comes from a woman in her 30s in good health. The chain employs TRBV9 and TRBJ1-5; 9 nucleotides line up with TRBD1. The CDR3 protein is CASSPGQGGNQPQHF. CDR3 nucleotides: TGTGCCAGCAGCCCGGGACAGGGCGGCAATCAGCCCCAGCATTTT.